A single sample gave rise to the 25 T cell receptor beta chains below, sequenced in a study of blood T cell repertoires in COVID-19. Libraries were prepared by immunoSEQ multiplex PCR; TCRdb keeps only in-frame clonotypes and omits some of them. This table holds tens of thousands of clones, around 83% found once. The sequenced sample was peripheral blood. These receptors were collected from a man aged 25-45 years with COVID-19, enrolled during active disease.

This rearrangement joins TRBV7-9 to TRBJ2-7; 8 bases line up with TRBD1. The CDR3 is 14 residues long. The V gene end was trimmed by 7 bases and the J gene end by 5 bases; junction bases not matched to a gene: 10. CDR1 SEHNR and CDR2 FQNEAQ come from the germline V gene (reference sequence). The CDR3 spells CASNTQGAGHEQYF. CDR3 nucleotides: TGTGCCAGCAATACTCAGGGGGCAGGGCACGAGCAGTACTTC. Full variable domain (rest looked up from reference TRBV7-9 and TRBJ2-7): DTGVSQNPRHKITKRGQNVTFRCDPISEHNRLYWYRQTLGQGPEFLTYFQNEAQLEKSRLLSDRFSAERPKGSFSTLEIQRTEQGDSAMYLCASNTQGAGHEQYFGPGTRLTVT.

This chain connects TRBV6-1 to TRBJ2-7; D gene uncertain. Trimming cost V 6 bases and J 3 bases, with 15 bases left between them. CDR3 length equals 14 residues. Germline lookup yields CDR1 MNHNS and CDR2 SASEGT. The CDR3 loop reads CASSFPRNGYEQYF. The DNA for the CDR3 is TGTGCCAGCAGCTTCCCTCGTAACGGCTACGAGCAGTACTTC.

This clone appeared a single time. This chain joins TRBV19 and TRBJ2-3, with 7 bases aligning to TRBD2. V shed 2 bases and J 6 bases; nucleotides not matched to a gene: 2. The CDR3 is made up of 13 amino acids. Germline CDR1 is LNHDA and CDR2 is SQIVND (reference sequence). CDR3 in DNA: TGTGCCAGTAGTATACTCGGGGGGGATACGCAGTATTTT. As protein: CASSILGGDTQYF.

The V and J genes are TRBV7-2 and TRBJ2-7; 13 bases fit TRBD2. From germline, CDR1 is SGHTA and CDR2 FQGNSA. V was clipped by 4 bases and J by 6 bases; unmatched bases: 3. The CDR3 contains 14 residues. Here the CDR3 reads CASSSGLAGVEQYF. CDR3 DNA sequence: TGTGCCAGCAGCTCTGGACTAGCGGGAGTCGAGCAGTACTTC. Variable domain in full (rest from reference TRBV7-2 and TRBJ2-7): GAGVSQSPSNKVTEKGKDVELRCDPISGHTALYWYRQSLGQGLEFLIYFQGNSAPDKSGLPSDRFSAERTGGSVSTLTIQRTQQEDSAVYLCASSSGLAGVEQYFGPGTRLTVT.

The table lists this clone with a few counts. The chain is built from TRBV23-1 and TRBJ1-6; possibly TRBD1 for D (6 bases). TRBV23-1 is recorded as an ORF, its role being uncertain. Trimming pared 3 bases from V and 5 bases from J, leaving 14 bases between. The CDR3 spans 16 residues. In nucleotides, the CDR3 is TGCGCCAGCAGTCATCTTCCTGGGACAAATAATTCACCCCTCCACTTT. Translation gives CASSHLPGTNNSPLHF.

This clone was seen only a few times. V usage is TRBV4-2 and J usage is TRBJ1-6, with no clear D. The germline gives CDR1 LGHNA, CDR2 YNFKEQ. V was trimmed by 0 bases and J by 4 bases, leaving 7 bases between them. This CDR3 is built from 15 residues. In DNA, the CDR3 is TGTGCCAGCAGCCAAGACTACGGGTATAATTCACCCCTCCACTTT. Residues: CASSQDYGYNSPLHF.

The V call is TRBV5-1, the J call TRBJ1-2, with 8 bases lining up with TRBD1. The CDR3 covers 15 residues. V lost 5 bases and J lost 2; bases outside the gene matches: 8. The germline CDR1 and CDR2 sequences are SGHRS and YFSETQ. As DNA, the CDR3 is TGCGCCAGCAGTAGAACAGGGGGGAGAAACTATGGCTACACCTTC. It is translated as CASSRTGGRNYGYTF.

V is TRBV7-9 and J is TRBJ2-7; 7 bases agree with TRBD1. V was pared by 5 bases and J by 4 bases, with 8 bases of the junction left unmatched. The CDR3 is made up of 14 amino acids. From germline, CDR1 is SEHNR and CDR2 FQNEAQ (reference sequence). The CDR3 bases are TGTGCCAGCAGCCCGACAGGGAAGGGGTACGAGCAGTACTTC. Translating gives CASSPTGKGYEQYF.

The CDR3 DNA reads TGTGCCAGCAGGACCGGAACACAGGGTGGGAATCAGCCCCAGCATTTT. Protein sequence: CASRTGTQGGNQPQHF. The gene calls are TRBV28 and TRBJ1-5; a weak D match, TRBD1 (6 bases). CDR1 and CDR2 (germline): MDHEN, SYDVKM. The CDR3 sequence is 16 residues long. V was cut by 6 bases and J by 4 bases, with 19 bases left in between.

This rearrangement joins TRBV11-3 to TRBJ1-3; D is possibly TRBD1 (6 bases). Looked up from germline, CDR1 is SGHNT and CDR2 is YENEEA. V gave up 7 bases and J gave up 0 bases, with 10 bases separating them. CDR3 length: 14 amino acids. CDR3 residues: CASKLDSSGNTIYF. CDR3 bases: TGTGCCAGCAAGCTGGACAGCTCTGGAAACACCATATATTTT.

The genes are TRBV19 and TRBJ1-1; D not certain. Germline lookup yields CDR1 LNHDA and CDR2 SQIVND (reference sequence). There are 13 residues in the CDR3. Trimming took off 5 bases at V and 6 bases at J, with 13 bases between the two ends. The CDR3 loop is CASSPLESPEAFF. The CDR3 bases are TGTGCCAGTAGTCCCCTCGAGAGCCCTGAAGCTTTCTTT.

The rearrangement uses TRBV30 and TRBJ1-2, with 10 bases that match TRBD1. CDR1 is GTSNPN and CDR2 is SVGIG in the germline V gene (reference sequence). The J segment lost 7 bases and the V segment lost 3 bases, leaving 8 bases of the junction unmatched. CDR3 length: 14 residues. This chain's CDR3 is CAWSAQTGGRGYTF. The CDR3, as DNA: TGTGCCTGGAGCGCTCAGACAGGGGGCCGTGGCTACACCTTC.

This sequence joins TRBV28 and TRBJ2-7, with 13 bases aligning to TRBD2. V dropped 2 bases and J dropped 6; count of bases not matched to a gene: 1. CDR1 is MDHEN, CDR2 SYDVKM, per germline. The CDR3 has 14 amino acids. This chain's CDR3 is CASSLGTSGTEQYF. CDR3 bases: TGTGCCAGCAGTTTAGGGACTAGCGGGACCGAGCAGTACTTC.

The rearrangement links TRBV6-1 to TRBJ1-2, with 8 bases fitting TRBD1. Trimming at V came to 4 bases and at J to 14 bases, leaving 21 bases not matched to a gene. CDR1 and CDR2 from the germline V gene are MNHNS and SASEGT. This CDR3 has 16 amino acids. The chain's CDR3 is CASSAASDATGVGSTF. The DNA of the CDR3 is TGTGCCAGCAGTGCAGCATCTGATGCGACAGGGGTTGGGTCTACCTTC.

This clone occurred a few times. Here the CDR3 DNA reads TGTGCCAGCAGACTCATCGACACTCCGCTCCTTGGCTACACCTTC. This gives the protein CASRLIDTPLLGYTF. The genes are TRBV6-1 and TRBJ1-2; D is unclear. CDR1 and CDR2 (germline): MNHNS, SASEGT. This CDR3 is 15 amino acids long. Trimming removed 6 bases at V and 7 bases at J, with 21 bases between.

In this sample, this clone turned up a few times. The chain employs TRBV10-3 and TRBJ2-7; D perhaps matches TRBD1 (5 bases). The CDR3 length is 13 residues. Trimming stripped 10 bases from V and 5 bases from J, with 18 bases between. The germline V gene has CDR1 ENHRY and CDR2 SYGVKD. This CDR3 reads CATSSGPFHEQYF. The CDR3 DNA sequence: TGTGCCACCTCCTCAGGGCCGTTCCACGAGCAGTACTTC.

The chain combines TRBV4-2 with TRBJ2-3, with TRBD2 matching over 7 bases. Germline CDR1 and CDR2: LGHNA and YNFKEQ. The CDR3 covers 17 residues. Unmatched junction bases numbered 7, after V lost 0 bases and J lost 1 base. CDR3 protein: CASSQELASGRTDTQYF. For the CDR3, the DNA is TGTGCCAGCAGCCAAGAGTTGGCTAGCGGTCGCACAGATACGCAGTATTTT.

The chain carries TRBV11-2 and TRBJ1-2; 7 nucleotides agree with TRBD1. The germline V gene encodes CDR1 SGHAT and CDR2 FQNNGV. CDR3 length equals 16 residues. V shed 3 bases, J shed 0 bases, and the junction held 7 bases outside the gene matches. The DNA of the CDR3 is TGTGCCAGCAGCTTTCATACAGGGGATTCTAACTATGGCTACACCTTC. It codes for CASSFHTGDSNYGYTF.

The CDR3 coding sequence is TGTGCCAGTAGTATTGGAGGGAGCCTTGGCGAGCAGTACTTC. Translated, it gives CASSIGGSLGEQYF. The rearrangement links TRBV19 to TRBJ2-7, with D perhaps matching TRBD2 (6 bases). Per the germline V gene, CDR1 is LNHDA and CDR2 is SQIVND (reference sequence). The CDR3 extends over 14 amino acids. The V and J ends lost 3 bases and 6 bases respectively, with 15 bases between them.

The V gene is TRBV27, the J gene TRBJ2-5; the D is unclear. Trimming took 5 bases from V and 5 from J, leaving 6 bases between them. This CDR3 comprises 11 residues. Germline V gene sequence: CDR1 MNHEY, CDR2 SMNVEV (reference sequence). The CDR3 DNA follows: TGTGCCAGCAGTCCGGGTGAGACCCAGTACTTC. This gives the protein CASSPGETQYF.

The V and J genes are TRBV4-1 and TRBJ2-3; a possible D gene is TRBD1 (6 bases). Germline assignment: CDR1 MGHRA and CDR2 YSYEKL. V dropped 6 bases and J dropped 4 bases, with 11 bases sitting between them. The CDR3 has 13 amino acids. The CDR3 is CASRQGLADTQYF. For the CDR3, the DNA is TGCGCCAGCAGACAGGGCTTAGCAGATACGCAGTATTTT.

This chain uses TRBV4-1 with TRBJ2-3; perhaps TRBD1 as D (7 bases). V lost 3 bases and J lost 6, with 25 bases in between. Germline CDR1 is MGHRA and CDR2 is YSYEKL. The length of the CDR3 is 18 residues. For the CDR3, the DNA is TGCGCCAGCAGCCACCCAATCGACAGGGCAAATGGGAGGGATACGCAGTATTTT. Its protein is CASSHPIDRANGRDTQYF.

This chain connects TRBV7-8 to TRBJ1-5; maybe TRBD1 (6 bases). Trimming took 5 bases from V and 3 from J, leaving 20 bases between them. The CDR3 consists of 17 residues. Germline V gives CDR1 SGHVS, CDR2 FQNEAQ. The CDR3 bases are TGTGCCAGCAGCCTCAACCCACAGGGAAGGGCCAATCAGCCCCAGCATTTT. Its translation is CASSLNPQGRANQPQHF.

CDR3 sequence reads: CASSLGRQGNYGYTF. The CDR3 nucleotides read TGTGCCAGCAGCTTAGGAAGACAGGGAAACTATGGCTACACCTTC. V usage is TRBV7-8 and J usage is TRBJ1-2, with TRBD1 matching 7 bases. The CDR3 is 15 amino acids. Germline V gene data show CDR1 as SGHVS and CDR2 as FQNEAQ. The junction had 4 bases not matched to a gene; V was cut back by 1 base and J by 2 bases.

V and J are TRBV7-9 and TRBJ2-7; 7 positions match TRBD1. CDR1 SEHNR and CDR2 FQNEAQ come from the germline V gene (reference sequence). J gave up 5 bases and V 5 bases, and 9 bases lay outside the gene matches. This CDR3 comprises 14 residues. CDR3 nucleotide sequence: TGTGCCAGCAGCCTACTCGACAGGGCCCACGAGCAGTACTTC. This encodes CASSLLDRAHEQYF.